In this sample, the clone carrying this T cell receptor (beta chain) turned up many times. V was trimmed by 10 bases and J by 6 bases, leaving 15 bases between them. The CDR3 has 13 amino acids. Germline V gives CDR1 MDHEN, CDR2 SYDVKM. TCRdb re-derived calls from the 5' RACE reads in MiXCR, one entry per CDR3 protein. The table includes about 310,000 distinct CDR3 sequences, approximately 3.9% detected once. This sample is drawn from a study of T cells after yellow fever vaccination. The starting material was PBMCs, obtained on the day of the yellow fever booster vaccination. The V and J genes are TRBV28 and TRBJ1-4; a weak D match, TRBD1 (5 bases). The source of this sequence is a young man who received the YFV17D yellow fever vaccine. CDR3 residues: CATWDGAYEKLFF. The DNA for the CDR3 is TGTGCCACCTGGGACGGGGCTTATGAAAAACTGTTTTTT.